Listed here are 10 T cell receptor beta chains from one sample, sequenced in a study of CD8+CD57+ T cells in acquired aplastic anemia. Genomic DNA templated the TCR beta VDJ and CDR3 profiling. MiXCR was run by TCRdb on the reads, yielding one entry per CDR3 protein. The repertoire has about 110,000 distinct CDR3 sequences, around half of them found once; the top ten carry roughly 30%. The specimen sequenced was sorted CD4+, CD8+, or CD8+CD57+ T cells (not recorded which) from PBMCs. The receptors derive from a human donor in good health, serving as a control.

The rearrangement uses TRBV10-3 and TRBJ2-2; D is possibly TRBD1 (6 bases). The CDR3 length is 14 residues. Germline V gene sequence: CDR1 ENHRY, CDR2 SYGVKD. Trimming left V 4 bases short and J 5 bases short, with 11 bases between. CDR3 sequence: CAISVGQLTGELFF. CDR3 nucleotides: TGTGCCATCAGTGTAGGACAGCTGACCGGGGAGCTGTTTTTT.

The rearrangement links TRBV7-6 to TRBJ1-6; D gene uncertain. From germline, CDR1 is SGHVS and CDR2 FNYEAQ. V was cut by 2 bases and J by 6 bases, with 5 bases left in between. The CDR3 extends over 13 amino acids. DNA of the CDR3: TGTGCCAGCAGCTTACTTTCTAATTCACCCCTCCACTTT. Encoded protein: CASSLLSNSPLHF.

This chain links TRBV15 with TRBJ1-4; unclear D gene. The CDR3 is 14 residues long. The ends were cut back, 6 bases at V and 5 bases at J, with 13 bases in the middle. Per germline, CDR1 LNHNV and CDR2 YYDKDF (reference sequence). CDR3 loop: CATSPRAENEKLFF. The CDR3 DNA follows: TGTGCCACCAGTCCGAGGGCCGAAAATGAAAAACTGTTTTTT.

This clonotype appeared many times. The CDR3 DNA reads as TGTGCCACCAGTGATCGGGGAAGCTCCTACGAGCAGTACTTC. It codes for CATSDRGSSYEQYF. The chain combines TRBV24-1 with TRBJ2-7, with a possible D match to TRBD2 (5 bases). CDR3 size: 14 residues. Germline values: CDR1 KGHDR, CDR2 SFDVKD. The ends were cut back, 3 bases at V and 0 bases at J, with 8 bases in the middle.

This chain uses TRBV2 with TRBJ2-1; 11 positions match TRBD2. Germline trimming cut 8 bases from V and 8 bases from J; bases unmatched to any gene: 8. There are 14 residues in the CDR3. The germline V gene encodes CDR1 SNHLY and CDR2 FYNNEI. In DNA, the CDR3 is TGTGCCAGCTCACTAGCGGGGGTTGGATATGAGCAGTTCTTC. This translates into CASSLAGVGYEQFF.

This clonotype was picked up many times. The chain carries TRBV6-5 and TRBJ1-1; D may be TRBD1 (5 bases). Trimming left V 6 bases short and J 5 bases short, with 13 bases between. The CDR3 spans 13 residues. Germline V lookup: CDR1 MNHEY, CDR2 SVGAGI. The CDR3 DNA sequence: TGTGCCAGCAGAGGCCAGGGAAGGACTGAAGCTTTCTTT. This gives the protein CASRGQGRTEAFF.

The V and J genes are TRBV9 and TRBJ2-1, with 9 bases lining up with TRBD2. The CDR3 loop spans 15 amino acids. CDR1 SGDLS and CDR2 YYNGEE come from the germline V gene. The junction had 7 bases not matched to a gene; V was cut back by 3 bases and J by 6 bases. In DNA form, the CDR3 reads TGTGCCAGCAGCGGACGGGGACTAGCCCCCAATGAGCAGTTCTTC. This translates into CASSGRGLAPNEQFF.

This chain uses TRBV19 with TRBJ2-3; a weak D match, TRBD1 (5 bases). The CDR3 covers 13 residues. V lost 5 bases and J lost 5, with 11 bases in between. Germline CDR1 is LNHDA and CDR2 is SQIVND (reference sequence). The CDR3 reads CASSVDRKDTQYF. The CDR3 DNA follows: TGTGCCAGTAGTGTCGACAGAAAAGATACGCAGTATTTT.

The genes are TRBV6-2 or TRBV6-3 and TRBJ2-1; 7 positions agree with TRBD2. CDR1 and CDR2 (germline): MNHEY, SVGEGT. The CDR3 consists of 16 residues. V was pared by 3 bases and J by 3 bases, with 8 bases of the junction left unmatched. CDR3: CASSYVRIAGYNEQFF. The DNA for the CDR3 is TGTGCCAGCAGTTATGTTAGGATAGCGGGCTACAATGAGCAGTTCTTC.

Notes on this clonotype: Just one base apart from a much larger clone, this may be a read error. As the CDR3 is not closed by the conserved phenylalanine or tryptophan, this likely results from a read error. This chain connects TRBV4-2 to TRBJ2-5; 12 nucleotides agree with TRBD2. CDR3 length: 16 amino acids. In germline, CDR1 is LGHNA, CDR2 YNFKEQ. With V trimmed by 0 bases and J by 3 bases, 2 bases remained unmatched. CDR3 sequence: CASSQESSGGEETQYS. CDR3 bases: TGTGCCAGCAGCCAAGAATCTAGCGGGGGGGAAGAGACCCAGTACTCC.